A single sample gave rise to the 2 T cell receptor beta chains below, sequenced in a study of blood T cell repertoires in COVID-19. The assay was immunoSEQ multiplex PCR, and TCRdb's table has in-frame clones only and misses some. The table has 200,000 to 250,000 clones, 65% to 80% seen once. Input material: peripheral blood. The receptors derive from a woman aged 40 to 55 with active or convalescent COVID-19.

The chain carries TRBV3-1 (or the pseudogene TRBV3-2) and TRBJ1-1; D unclear. CDR1 and CDR2 (germline): LGHDT, YNNKEL (reference sequence). The CDR3 runs 15 residues. The V and J ends lost 0 bases and 4 bases respectively, with 12 bases between them. CDR3: CASSQDWAEGTEAFF. CDR3 coding DNA: TGTGCCAGCAGCCAAGATTGGGCGGAGGGCACTGAAGCTTTCTTT.

The chain links TRBV6-2 or TRBV6-3 to TRBJ1-5; 9 bases match TRBD1. Germline CDR1 reads MNHEY; CDR2 reads SVGEGT. This CDR3 has 17 residues. J gave up 2 bases and V 1 base, and 6 bases lay outside the gene matches. CDR3 DNA: TGTGCCAGCAGTTACTTGCGGACAGGGGAGGGCAATCAGCCCCAGCATTTT. This encodes CASSYLRTGEGNQPQHF.